The table lists the clone carrying this T cell receptor beta chain with a few counts. This sample is drawn from a study of blood T cell repertoires in COVID-19. TCRdb keeps only in-frame clones here, not all; method: immunoSEQ multiplex PCR. The table records a few hundred thousand clones, approximately 83% of them present only once. Germline V gene lookup returns CDR1 MNHNS and CDR2 SASEGT. This CDR3 has 14 residues. Trimming shortened V by 3 bases and J by 4 bases, and 10 bases separated the two germline ends. This chain links TRBV6-1 with TRBJ1-5; D remains ambiguous. The source is a man under 40 who had recovered from COVID-19. Sequencing was performed on PBMCs or T cells enriched from blood (not recorded which). This CDR3 is CASSESGLNQPQHF. The CDR3 region has the DNA TGTGCCAGCAGTGAGTCAGGTTTAAATCAGCCCCAGCATTTT.